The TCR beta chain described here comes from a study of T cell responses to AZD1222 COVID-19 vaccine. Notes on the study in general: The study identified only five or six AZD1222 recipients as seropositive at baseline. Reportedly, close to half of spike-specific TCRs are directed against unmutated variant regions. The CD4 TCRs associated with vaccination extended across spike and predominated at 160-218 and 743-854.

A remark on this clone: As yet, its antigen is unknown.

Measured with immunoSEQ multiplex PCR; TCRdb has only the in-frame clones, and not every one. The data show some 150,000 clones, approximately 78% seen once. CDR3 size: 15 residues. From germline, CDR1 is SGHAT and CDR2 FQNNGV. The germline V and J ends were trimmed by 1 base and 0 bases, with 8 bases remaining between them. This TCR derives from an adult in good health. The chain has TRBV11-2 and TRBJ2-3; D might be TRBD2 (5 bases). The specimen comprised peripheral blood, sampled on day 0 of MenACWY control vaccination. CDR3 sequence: CASSLAGYSTDTQYF. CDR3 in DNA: TGTGCCAGCAGCTTAGCGGGGTATAGCACAGATACGCAGTATTTT.